The rows below give T cell receptor beta chains drawn from one sample of a study of response to subunit inactivated influenza vaccine. MiXCR was run by TCRdb on the RT-PCR reads, yielding one entry per CDR3 protein. The sample carries approximately 530,000 distinct CDR3 sequences, around 7.9% recorded once. Sequences were derived from PBMCs from blood, sampled roughly 24 months after vaccination. Receptor source: a man aged 45 to 75 who received an inactivated influenza vaccine. CDR3s include the opening cysteine and the closing phenylalanine or tryptophan. Fields, in order: CDR3 DNA, CDR3 protein, V gene, clone size, D gene, J gene. D genes are given only for firm matches. Rows may omit the clone size; those that give it use once, few, many or a size class.

cdr3_nt: TGCAGTGCTAGTGTGACTAGCGGGGGCCTGCCCCTTGAGACCCAGTACTTC
cdr3_aa: CSASVTSGGLPLETQYF
v_call: TRBV20-1
clone_size: many
d_call: TRBD2
j_call: TRBJ2-5

cdr3_nt: TGTGCCAGCAGCCAAGAGGTACGAGGTCGGGGCTACACCTTC
cdr3_aa: CASSQEVRGRGYTF
v_call: TRBV14
clone_size: few
d_call: NA
j_call: TRBJ1-2

cdr3_nt: TGTGCCAGCAGCCCCCCAACAACCCGAGTGATCGGGGAGCTGTTTTTT
cdr3_aa: CASSPPTTRVIGELFF
v_call: TRBV7-6
clone_size: few
d_call: NA
j_call: TRBJ2-2

cdr3_nt: TGCAGCGTTGAAGTGCAGGTTAACACTGAAGCTTTCTTT
cdr3_aa: CSVEVQVNTEAFF
v_call: TRBV29-1
clone_size: NA
d_call: NA
j_call: TRBJ1-1

cdr3_nt: TGCGCCAGCAGCCAAGTCCTTAGCGGGGGGGCCGTGGATACGCAGTATTTT
cdr3_aa: CASSQVLSGGAVDTQYF
v_call: TRBV4-1
clone_size: NA
d_call: TRBD2
j_call: TRBJ2-3

cdr3_nt: TGTGCCAGCAGTACTACCCAGGGGCTGAGCACAGATACGCAGTATTTT
cdr3_aa: CASSTTQGLSTDTQYF
v_call: TRBV6-5
clone_size: NA
d_call: NA
j_call: TRBJ2-3

cdr3_nt: TGTGCCAGCAGTTACTCGTACGGACAAGGGAATTCACCCCTCCACTTT
cdr3_aa: CASSYSYGQGNSPLHF
v_call: TRBV6-5
clone_size: many
d_call: NA
j_call: TRBJ1-6

cdr3_nt: TGTGCCAGCAGGGTAGCGGGGGGGAATAACATTCAGTACTTC
cdr3_aa: CASRVAGGNNIQYF
v_call: TRBV28
clone_size: many
d_call: TRBD2
j_call: TRBJ2-4

cdr3_nt: TGTGCCAGCAGTTTTGGCGGGGGCGCCGCTGAAGCTTTCTTT
cdr3_aa: CASSFGGGAAEAFF
v_call: TRBV12-3/TRBV12-4
clone_size: many
d_call: NA
j_call: TRBJ1-1

cdr3_nt: TGCAGTGCTACCCCGGGATTTCAAGAGACCCAGTACTTC
cdr3_aa: CSATPGFQETQYF
v_call: TRBV20-1
clone_size: many
d_call: NA
j_call: TRBJ2-5

cdr3_nt: TGCAGTGCTAGACTAGCCTACCAAGAGACCCAGTACTTC
cdr3_aa: CSARLAYQETQYF
v_call: TRBV20-1
clone_size: NA
d_call: NA
j_call: TRBJ2-5

cdr3_nt: TGCAGTAAATTTTCCCCCGGGCCCTTAAATGAGCAGTTCTTC
cdr3_aa: CSKFSPGPLNEQFF
v_call: TRBV20-1
clone_size: NA
d_call: NA
j_call: TRBJ2-1

cdr3_nt: TGTGCCAGCAGATTTACTAGCGGGGGGACGCAGTATTTT
cdr3_aa: CASRFTSGGTQYF
v_call: TRBV12-3/TRBV12-4
clone_size: NA
d_call: TRBD2
j_call: TRBJ2-3

cdr3_nt: TGTGCCAGCAGCGCCGGGACTACGATCCAAGAGACCCAGTACTTC
cdr3_aa: CASSAGTTIQETQYF
v_call: TRBV7-2
clone_size: few
d_call: TRBD2
j_call: TRBJ2-5

cdr3_nt: TGCAGCGTATGGTCTCGAGCAGGCGAGACCCAGTACTTC
cdr3_aa: CSVWSRAGETQYF
v_call: TRBV29-1
clone_size: NA
d_call: NA
j_call: TRBJ2-5

cdr3_nt: TGTGCCAGCAGCCAAGGGACTAGCTCATACTACGAGCAGTACTTC
cdr3_aa: CASSQGTSSYYEQYF
v_call: TRBV3-1
clone_size: NA
d_call: TRBD2
j_call: TRBJ2-7

cdr3_nt: TGTGCCAGCAGTCACAGGGGGCTAAGCACAGATACGCAGTATTTT
cdr3_aa: CASSHRGLSTDTQYF
v_call: TRBV12-3/TRBV12-4
clone_size: many
d_call: TRBD1
j_call: TRBJ2-3